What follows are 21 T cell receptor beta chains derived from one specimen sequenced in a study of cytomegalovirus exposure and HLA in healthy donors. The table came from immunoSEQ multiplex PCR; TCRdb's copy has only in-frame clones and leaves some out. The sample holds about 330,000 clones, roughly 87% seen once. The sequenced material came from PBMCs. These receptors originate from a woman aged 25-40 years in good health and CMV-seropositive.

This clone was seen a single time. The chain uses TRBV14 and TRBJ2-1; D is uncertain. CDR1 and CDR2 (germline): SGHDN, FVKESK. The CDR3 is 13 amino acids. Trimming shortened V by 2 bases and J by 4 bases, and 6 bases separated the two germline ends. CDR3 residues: CASSQFLYNEQFF. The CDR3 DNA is TGTGCCAGCAGCCAATTTCTTTACAATGAGCAGTTCTTC.

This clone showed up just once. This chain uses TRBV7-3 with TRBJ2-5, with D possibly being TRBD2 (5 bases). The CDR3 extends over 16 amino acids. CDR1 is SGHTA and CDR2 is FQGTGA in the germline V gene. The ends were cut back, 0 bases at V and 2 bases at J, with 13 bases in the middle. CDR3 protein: CASSLTGSVRQETQYF. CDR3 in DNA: TGTGCCAGCAGCTTAACGGGGAGTGTCAGACAAGAGACCCAGTACTTC.

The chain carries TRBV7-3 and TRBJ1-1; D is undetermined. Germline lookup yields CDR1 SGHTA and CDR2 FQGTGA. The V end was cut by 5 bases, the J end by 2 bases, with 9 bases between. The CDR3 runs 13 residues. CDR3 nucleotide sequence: TGTGCCAGCAGCCTCTGGACCAACACTGAAGCTTTCTTT. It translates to CASSLWTNTEAFF. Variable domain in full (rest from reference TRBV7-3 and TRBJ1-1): GAGVSQTPSNKVTEKGKYVELRCDPISGHTALYWYRQSLGQGPEFLIYFQGTGAADDSGLPNDRFFAVRPEGSVSTLKIQRTERGDSAVYLCASSLWTNTEAFFGQGTRLTVV.

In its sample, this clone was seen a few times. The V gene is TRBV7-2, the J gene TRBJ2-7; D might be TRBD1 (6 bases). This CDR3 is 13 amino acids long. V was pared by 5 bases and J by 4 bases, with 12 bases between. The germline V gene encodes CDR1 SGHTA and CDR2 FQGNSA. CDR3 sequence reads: CASSKWGQYEQYF. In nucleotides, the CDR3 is TGTGCCAGCAGCAAATGGGGGCAGTACGAGCAGTACTTC.

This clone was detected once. As DNA, the CDR3 is TGTGCCAGCAGCTCCGGGTCTGTCCGGTTCGGAGAGACCCAGTACTTC. As protein: CASSSGSVRFGETQYF. The rearrangement joins TRBV27 to TRBJ2-5; no reliable D call. The V gene lost 6 bases and the J gene lost 4 bases, with 21 bases spanning the gap. CDR1 is MNHEY, CDR2 SMNVEV, per germline (reference sequence). The CDR3 spans 16 residues.

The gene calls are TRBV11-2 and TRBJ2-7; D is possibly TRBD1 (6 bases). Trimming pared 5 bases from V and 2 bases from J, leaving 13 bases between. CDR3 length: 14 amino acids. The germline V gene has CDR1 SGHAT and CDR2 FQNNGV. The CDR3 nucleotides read TGTGCCAGCAGCCCCTTTGGGGGCGCCTACGAGCAGTACTTC. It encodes CASSPFGGAYEQYF.

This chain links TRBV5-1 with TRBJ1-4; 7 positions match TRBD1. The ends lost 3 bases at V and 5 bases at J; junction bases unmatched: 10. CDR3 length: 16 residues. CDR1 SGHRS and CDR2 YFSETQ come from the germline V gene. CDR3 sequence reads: CASSSRGGDGNEKLFF. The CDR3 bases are TGCGCCAGCAGCTCGCGAGGGGGCGATGGGAATGAAAAACTGTTTTTT.

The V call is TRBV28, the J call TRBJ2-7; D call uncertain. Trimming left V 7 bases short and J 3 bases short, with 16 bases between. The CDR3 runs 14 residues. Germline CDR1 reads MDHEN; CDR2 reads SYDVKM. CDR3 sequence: CASTTRTDGYEQYF. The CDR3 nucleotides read TGTGCCAGCACGACTCGAACTGATGGCTACGAGCAGTACTTC.

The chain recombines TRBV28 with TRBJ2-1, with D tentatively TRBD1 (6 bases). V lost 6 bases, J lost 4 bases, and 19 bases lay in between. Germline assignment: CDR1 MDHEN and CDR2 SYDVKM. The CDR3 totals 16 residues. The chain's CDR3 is CASRPQGTASYNEQFF. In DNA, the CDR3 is TGTGCCAGCAGGCCCCAGGGGACGGCCTCTTACAATGAGCAGTTCTTC. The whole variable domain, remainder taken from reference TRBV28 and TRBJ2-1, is DVKVTQSSRYLVKRTGEKVFLECVQDMDHENMFWYRQDPGLGLRLIYFSYDVKMKEKGDIPEGYSVSREKKERFSLILESASTNQTSMYLCASRPQGTASYNEQFFGPGTRLTVL.

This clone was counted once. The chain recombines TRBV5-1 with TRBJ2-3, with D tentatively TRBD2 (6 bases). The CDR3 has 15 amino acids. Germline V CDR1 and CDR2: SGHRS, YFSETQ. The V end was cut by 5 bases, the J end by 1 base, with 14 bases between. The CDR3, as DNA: TGCGCCAGCAGGGTGGGGGGACTCCGCACAGATACGCAGTATTTT. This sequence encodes CASRVGGLRTDTQYF.

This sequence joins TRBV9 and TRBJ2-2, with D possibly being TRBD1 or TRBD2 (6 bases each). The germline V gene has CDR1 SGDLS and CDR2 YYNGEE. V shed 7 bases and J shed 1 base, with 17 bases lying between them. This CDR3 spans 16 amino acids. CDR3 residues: CASGKGGLLNTGELFF. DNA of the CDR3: TGTGCCAGCGGGAAAGGGGGACTTTTGAACACCGGGGAGCTGTTTTTT.

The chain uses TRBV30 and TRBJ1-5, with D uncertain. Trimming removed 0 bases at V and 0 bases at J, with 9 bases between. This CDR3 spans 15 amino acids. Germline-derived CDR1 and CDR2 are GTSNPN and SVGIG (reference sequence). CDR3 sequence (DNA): TGTGCCTGGAGTGTTGGCGTCGGTAGCAATCAGCCCCAGCATTTT. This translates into CAWSVGVGSNQPQHF.

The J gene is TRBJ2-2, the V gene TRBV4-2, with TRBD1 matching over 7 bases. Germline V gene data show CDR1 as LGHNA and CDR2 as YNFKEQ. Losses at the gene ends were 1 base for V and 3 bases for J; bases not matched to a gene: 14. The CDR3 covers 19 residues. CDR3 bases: TGTGCCAGCAGCCAAGGTAGAGGGGGCCTTCAGAAGGACACCGGGGAGCTGTTTTTT. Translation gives CASSQGRGGLQKDTGELFF.

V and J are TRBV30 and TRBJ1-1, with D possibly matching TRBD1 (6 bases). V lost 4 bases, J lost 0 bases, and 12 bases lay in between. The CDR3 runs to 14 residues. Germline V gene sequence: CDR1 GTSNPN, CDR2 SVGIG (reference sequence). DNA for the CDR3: TGTGCCTGGACAGGGGCAACTATGAACACTGAAGCTTTCTTT. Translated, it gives CAWTGATMNTEAFF. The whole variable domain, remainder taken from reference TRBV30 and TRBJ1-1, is SQTIHQWPATLVQPVGSPLSLECTVEGTSNPNLYWYRQAAGRGLQLLFYSVGIGQISSEVPQNLSASRPQDRQFILSSKKLLLSDSGFYLCAWTGATMNTEAFFGQGTRLTVV.

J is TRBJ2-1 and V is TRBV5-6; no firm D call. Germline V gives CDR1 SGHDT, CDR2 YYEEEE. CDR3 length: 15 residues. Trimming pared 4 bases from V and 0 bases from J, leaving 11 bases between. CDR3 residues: CASSPYLISYNEQFF. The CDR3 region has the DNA TGTGCCAGCAGCCCCTACCTCATCTCCTACAATGAGCAGTTCTTC.

CDR3 coding DNA: TGTGCCAGCAGTGAAGGGGAGAGCAATCAGCCCCAGCATTTT. Its protein product is CASSEGESNQPQHF. The V call is TRBV6-1, the J call TRBJ1-5; no clear D gene. Per germline, CDR1 MNHNS and CDR2 SASEGT. Between the trimmed V and J ends, which lost 1 base and 1 base, there was a span of 5 bases. This CDR3 has 14 residues.

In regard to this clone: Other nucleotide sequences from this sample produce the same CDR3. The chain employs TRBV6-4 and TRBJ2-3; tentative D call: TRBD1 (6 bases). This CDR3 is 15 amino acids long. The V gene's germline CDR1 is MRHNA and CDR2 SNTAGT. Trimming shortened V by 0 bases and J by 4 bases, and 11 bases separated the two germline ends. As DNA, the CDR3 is TGTGCCAGCAGTGACTCGGGGCAGGGGTCAGATACGCAGTATTTT. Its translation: CASSDSGQGSDTQYF.

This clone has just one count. CDR3 sequence reads: CASSLRSGVVAPYNEQFF. CDR3 nucleotides: TGTGCCAGCAGCTTAAGATCAGGGGTAGTCGCTCCCTACAATGAGCAGTTCTTC. J is TRBJ2-1 and V is TRBV7-6, with D perhaps TRBD1 (6 bases). CDR3 length: 18 amino acids. Deletions cut 2 bases from V and 2 bases from J, with 19 bases between. Germline assignment: CDR1 SGHVS and CDR2 FNYEAQ.

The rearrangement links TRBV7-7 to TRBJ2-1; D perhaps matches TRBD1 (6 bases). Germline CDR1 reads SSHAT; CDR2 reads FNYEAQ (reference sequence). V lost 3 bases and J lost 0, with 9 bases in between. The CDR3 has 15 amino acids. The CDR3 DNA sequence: TGTGCCAGCAGCTTGGACAGTAGCTCCTACAATGAGCAGTTCTTC. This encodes CASSLDSSSYNEQFF.

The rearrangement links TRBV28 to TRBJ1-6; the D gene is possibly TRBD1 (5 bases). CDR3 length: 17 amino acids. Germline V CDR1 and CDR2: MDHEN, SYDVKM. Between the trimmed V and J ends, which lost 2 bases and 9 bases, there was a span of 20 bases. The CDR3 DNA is TGTGCCAGCAGTTTAGTAGACAGAAGAATTCTGGGTTCACCCCTCCACTTT. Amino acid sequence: CASSLVDRRILGSPLHF.

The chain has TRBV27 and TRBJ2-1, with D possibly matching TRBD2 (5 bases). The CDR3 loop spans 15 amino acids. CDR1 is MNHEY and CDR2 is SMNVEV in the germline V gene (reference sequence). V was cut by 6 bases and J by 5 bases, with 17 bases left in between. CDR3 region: CASSQAASLNNEQFF. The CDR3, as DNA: TGTGCCAGCAGCCAGGCGGCTAGCCTTAACAATGAGCAGTTCTTC.